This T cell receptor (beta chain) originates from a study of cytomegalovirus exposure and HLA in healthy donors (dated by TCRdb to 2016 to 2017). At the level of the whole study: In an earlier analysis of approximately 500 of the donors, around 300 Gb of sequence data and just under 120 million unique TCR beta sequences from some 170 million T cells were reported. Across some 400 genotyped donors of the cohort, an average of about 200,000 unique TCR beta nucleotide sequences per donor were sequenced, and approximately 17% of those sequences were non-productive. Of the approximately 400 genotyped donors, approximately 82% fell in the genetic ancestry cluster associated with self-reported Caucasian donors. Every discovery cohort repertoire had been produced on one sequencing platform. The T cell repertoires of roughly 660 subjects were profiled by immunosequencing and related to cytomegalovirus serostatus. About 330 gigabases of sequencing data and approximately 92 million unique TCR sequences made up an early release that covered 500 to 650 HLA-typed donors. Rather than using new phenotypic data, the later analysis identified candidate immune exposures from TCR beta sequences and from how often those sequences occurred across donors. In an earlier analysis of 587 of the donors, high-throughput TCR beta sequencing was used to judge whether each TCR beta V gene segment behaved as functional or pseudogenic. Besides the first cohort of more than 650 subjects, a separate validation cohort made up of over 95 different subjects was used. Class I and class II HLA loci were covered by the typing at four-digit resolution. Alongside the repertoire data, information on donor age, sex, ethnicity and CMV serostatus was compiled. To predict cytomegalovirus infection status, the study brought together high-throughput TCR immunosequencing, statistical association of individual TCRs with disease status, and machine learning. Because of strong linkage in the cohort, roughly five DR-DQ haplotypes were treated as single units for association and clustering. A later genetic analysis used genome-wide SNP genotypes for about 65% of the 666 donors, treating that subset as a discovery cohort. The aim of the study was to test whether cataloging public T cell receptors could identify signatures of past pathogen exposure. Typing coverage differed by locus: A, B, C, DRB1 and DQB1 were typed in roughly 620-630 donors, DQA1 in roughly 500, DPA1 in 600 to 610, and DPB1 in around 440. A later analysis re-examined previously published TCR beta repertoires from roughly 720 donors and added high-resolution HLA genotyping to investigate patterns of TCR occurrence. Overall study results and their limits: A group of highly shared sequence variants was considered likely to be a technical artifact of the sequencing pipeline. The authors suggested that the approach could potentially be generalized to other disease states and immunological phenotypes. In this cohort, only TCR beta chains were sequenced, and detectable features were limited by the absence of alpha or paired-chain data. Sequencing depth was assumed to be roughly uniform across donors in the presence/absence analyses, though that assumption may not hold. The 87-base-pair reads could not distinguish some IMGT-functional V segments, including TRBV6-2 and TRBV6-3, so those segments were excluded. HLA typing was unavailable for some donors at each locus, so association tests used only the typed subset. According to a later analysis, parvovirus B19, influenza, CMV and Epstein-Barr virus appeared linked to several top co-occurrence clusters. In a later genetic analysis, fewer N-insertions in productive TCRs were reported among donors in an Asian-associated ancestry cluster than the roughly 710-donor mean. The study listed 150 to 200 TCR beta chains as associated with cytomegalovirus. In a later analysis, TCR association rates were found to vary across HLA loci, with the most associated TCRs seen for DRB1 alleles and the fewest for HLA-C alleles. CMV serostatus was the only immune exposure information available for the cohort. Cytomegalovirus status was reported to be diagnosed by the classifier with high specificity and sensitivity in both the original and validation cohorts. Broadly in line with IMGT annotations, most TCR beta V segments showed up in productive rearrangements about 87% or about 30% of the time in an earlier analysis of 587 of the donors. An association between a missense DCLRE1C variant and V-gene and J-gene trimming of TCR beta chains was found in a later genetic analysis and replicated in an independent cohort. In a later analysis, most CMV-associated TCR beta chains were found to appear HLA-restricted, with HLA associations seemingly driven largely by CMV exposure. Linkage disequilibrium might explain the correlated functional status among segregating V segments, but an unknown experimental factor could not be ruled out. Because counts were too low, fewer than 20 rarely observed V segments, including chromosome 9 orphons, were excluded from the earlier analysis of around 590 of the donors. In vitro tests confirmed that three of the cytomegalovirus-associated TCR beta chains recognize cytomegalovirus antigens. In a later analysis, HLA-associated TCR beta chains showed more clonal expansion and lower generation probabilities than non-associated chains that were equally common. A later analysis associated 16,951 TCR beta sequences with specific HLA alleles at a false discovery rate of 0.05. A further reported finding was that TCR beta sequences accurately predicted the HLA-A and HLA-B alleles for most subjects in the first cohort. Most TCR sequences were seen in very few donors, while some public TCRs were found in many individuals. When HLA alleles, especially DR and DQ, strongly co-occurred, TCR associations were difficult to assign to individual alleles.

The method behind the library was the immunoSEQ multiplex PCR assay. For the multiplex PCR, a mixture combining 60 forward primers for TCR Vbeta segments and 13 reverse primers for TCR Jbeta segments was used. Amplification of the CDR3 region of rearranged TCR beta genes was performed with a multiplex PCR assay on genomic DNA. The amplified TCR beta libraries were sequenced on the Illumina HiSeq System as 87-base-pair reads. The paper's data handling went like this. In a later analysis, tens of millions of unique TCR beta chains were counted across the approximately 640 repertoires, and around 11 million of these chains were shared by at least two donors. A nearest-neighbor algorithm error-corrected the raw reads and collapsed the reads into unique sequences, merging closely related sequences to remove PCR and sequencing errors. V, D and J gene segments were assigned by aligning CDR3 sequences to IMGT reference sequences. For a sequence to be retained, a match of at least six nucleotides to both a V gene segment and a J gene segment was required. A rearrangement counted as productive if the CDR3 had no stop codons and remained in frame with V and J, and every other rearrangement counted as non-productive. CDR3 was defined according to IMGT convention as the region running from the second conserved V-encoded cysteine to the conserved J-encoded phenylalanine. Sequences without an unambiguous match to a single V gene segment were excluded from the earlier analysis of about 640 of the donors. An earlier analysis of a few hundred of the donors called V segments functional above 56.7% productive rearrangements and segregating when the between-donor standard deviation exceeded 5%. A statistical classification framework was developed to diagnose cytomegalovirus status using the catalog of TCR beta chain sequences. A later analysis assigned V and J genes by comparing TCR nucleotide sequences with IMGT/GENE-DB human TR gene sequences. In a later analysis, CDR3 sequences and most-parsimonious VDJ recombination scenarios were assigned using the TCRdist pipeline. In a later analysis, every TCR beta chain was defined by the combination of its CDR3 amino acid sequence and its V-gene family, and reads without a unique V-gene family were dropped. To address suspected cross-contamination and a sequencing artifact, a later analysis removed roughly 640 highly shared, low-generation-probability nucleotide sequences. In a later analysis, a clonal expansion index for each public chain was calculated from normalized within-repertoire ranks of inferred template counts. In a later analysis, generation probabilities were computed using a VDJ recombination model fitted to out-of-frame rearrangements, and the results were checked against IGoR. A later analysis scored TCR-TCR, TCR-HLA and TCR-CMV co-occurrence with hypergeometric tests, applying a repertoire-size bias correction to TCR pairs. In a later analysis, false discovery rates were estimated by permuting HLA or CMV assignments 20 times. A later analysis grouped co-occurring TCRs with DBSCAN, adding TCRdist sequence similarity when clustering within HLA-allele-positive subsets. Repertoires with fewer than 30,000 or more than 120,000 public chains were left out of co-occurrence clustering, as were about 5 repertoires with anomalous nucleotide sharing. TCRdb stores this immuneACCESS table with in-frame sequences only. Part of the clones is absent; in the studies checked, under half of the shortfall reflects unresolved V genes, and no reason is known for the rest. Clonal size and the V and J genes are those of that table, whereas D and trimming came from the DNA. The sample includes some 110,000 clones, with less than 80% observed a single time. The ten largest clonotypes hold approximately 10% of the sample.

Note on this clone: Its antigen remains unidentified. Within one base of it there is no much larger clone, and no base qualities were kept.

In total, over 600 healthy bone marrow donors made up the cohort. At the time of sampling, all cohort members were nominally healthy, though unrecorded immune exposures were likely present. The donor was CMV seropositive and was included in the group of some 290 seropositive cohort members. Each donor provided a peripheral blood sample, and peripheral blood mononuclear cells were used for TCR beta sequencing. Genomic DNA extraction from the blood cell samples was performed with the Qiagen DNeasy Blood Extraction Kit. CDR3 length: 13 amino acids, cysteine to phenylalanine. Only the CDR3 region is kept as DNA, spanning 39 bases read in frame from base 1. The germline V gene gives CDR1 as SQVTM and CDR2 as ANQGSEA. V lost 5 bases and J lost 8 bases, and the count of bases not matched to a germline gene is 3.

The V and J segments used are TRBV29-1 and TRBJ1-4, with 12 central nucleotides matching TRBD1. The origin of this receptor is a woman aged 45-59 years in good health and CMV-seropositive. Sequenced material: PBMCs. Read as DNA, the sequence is TGCAGCGTTTTTGGGACAGGGGGCGAAAAACTGTTTTTT. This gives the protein CSVFGTGGEKLFF.